Here is one TCR beta chain with its context. This CDR3 is 16 amino acids long. Germline trimming cut 3 bases from V and 4 bases from J; bases unmatched to any gene: 7. CDR1 SEHNR and CDR2 FQNEAQ come from the germline V gene (reference sequence). Sequencing used immunoSEQ multiplex PCR; TCRdb keeps in-frame clones, though not all of them. Among about 120,000 clones, 80% to 95% were seen once, and the ten largest hold approximately 1%. This entry belongs to a study of T cell responses to AZD1222 COVID-19 vaccine. Whole-study context: Investigators merged groups given second doses at roughly 4 or roughly 12 weeks.

This clonotype was obtained from an adult in good health. This material consisted of peripheral blood, taken on day 0 of AZD1222 vaccination. The rearrangement joins TRBV7-9 to TRBJ1-5; 9 positions agree with TRBD1. CDR3 protein: CASSLNRGRENQPQHF. In DNA form, the CDR3 reads TGTGCCAGCAGCTTGAACAGGGGGCGCGAAAATCAGCCCCAGCATTTT.